A selection of T cell receptor beta chains follows, all from one sample in a study of shared clonotypes between healthy human individuals. Data came from immunoSEQ multiplex PCR; TCRdb stores just in-frame clones and leaves some out. The sample consists of just over 2,000,000 clones, approximately 94% of them appearing once. The sequenced sample consisted of naive CD8+ T cells sorted from blood. These receptors were taken from a young man in good health. The CDR3 runs from the conserved cysteine through the conserved F or W. The D gene is left open where the match is weak. A row's size may be missing; if present it is once, few, many or a size class.

abundance: few
j_gene: TRBJ1-3
v_gene: TRBV2
d_gene: -
CDR3nt: TGTGCCAGCAGTGAGGCTGGAAACACCATATATTTT
CDR3aa: CASSEAGNTIYF

abundance: once
j_gene: TRBJ2-7
v_gene: TRBV7-9
d_gene: TRBD1
CDR3nt: TGTGCCAGCAGCTCGGGACAGGGGGACCACGAGCAGTACTTC
CDR3aa: CASSSGQGDHEQYF

abundance: -
j_gene: TRBJ2-2
v_gene: TRBV4-3
d_gene: TRBD2
CDR3nt: TGCGCCAGCAGCCAAGATGAGCTAGCGGGGGACACCGGGGAGCTGTTTTTT
CDR3aa: CASSQDELAGDTGELFF

abundance: -
j_gene: TRBJ1-1
v_gene: TRBV29-1
d_gene: -
CDR3nt: TGCAGCGTTGAAGACTCCAGGCGATACACTGAAGCTTTCTTT
CDR3aa: CSVEDSRRYTEAFF

abundance: once
j_gene: TRBJ2-7
v_gene: TRBV5-1
d_gene: -
CDR3nt: TGCGCCAGCAGCTTCGACCTATCAGGGGATTTTTCCTACGAGCAGTACTTC
CDR3aa: CASSFDLSGDFSYEQYF

abundance: -
j_gene: TRBJ1-2
v_gene: TRBV27
d_gene: -
CDR3nt: TGTGCCAGCAGTTTATTGGCCTCCCCTGGGGGCTACACCTTC
CDR3aa: CASSLLASPGGYTF

abundance: -
j_gene: TRBJ2-5
v_gene: TRBV15
d_gene: TRBD2
CDR3nt: TGTGCCACCAGCGGATTAGGGACTAGCGGGGTTTTTCTGGAGACCCAGTACTTC
CDR3aa: CATSGLGTSGVFLETQYF

abundance: -
j_gene: TRBJ1-5
v_gene: TRBV12-2
d_gene: -
CDR3nt: TGTGCAAGTCGCTTAGCGGGGGACAGGGAGGCTAGCCGGCCCCAGCATTTT
CDR3aa: CASRLAGDREASRPQHF

abundance: -
j_gene: TRBJ2-3
v_gene: TRBV9
d_gene: TRBD2
CDR3nt: TGTGCCAGCAGCGTATCTAGCGGGCTGGCAGATACGCAGTATTTT
CDR3aa: CASSVSSGLADTQYF

abundance: -
j_gene: TRBJ2-3
v_gene: TRBV9
d_gene: -
CDR3nt: TGTGCCAGCAGCGTAGAAGGGGGCACAGATACGCAGTATTTT
CDR3aa: CASSVEGGTDTQYF